The next 18 T cell receptor beta chains were all read from a single sample in a study of blood T cell repertoires in COVID-19. Libraries were prepared by immunoSEQ multiplex PCR; TCRdb keeps only in-frame clonotypes and omits some of them. The sample has roughly 16,000 clones; roughly three quarters are singletons. Sample: peripheral blood. These TCRs come from a man between 65 and 85 years old with active or convalescent COVID-19.

This clone was seen a few times. The chain uses TRBV6-2 or TRBV6-3 and TRBJ1-1; the match to TRBD1 covers 9 bases. Trimming removed 5 bases from V and 1 base from J; junction bases left unmatched: 8. Germline-derived CDR1 and CDR2 are MNHEY and SVGEGT. The CDR3 loop spans 16 amino acids. The CDR3 reads CASSPRTGGGNTEAFF. The CDR3 nucleotides are TGTGCCAGCAGTCCCCGTACAGGGGGCGGGAACACTGAAGCTTTCTTT.

The rearrangement links TRBV10-1 to TRBJ1-2; D might be TRBD1 (6 bases). The CDR3 has 13 amino acids. Trimming shortened V by 0 bases and J by 10 bases, and 12 bases separated the two germline ends. Per germline, CDR1 WNHNN and CDR2 SYGVQD (reference sequence). DNA for the CDR3: TGCGCCAGCAGTGAGTCGCGGGGGCGCGACTACACCTTC. Encoded protein: CASSESRGRDYTF.

V gene TRBV7-9 combines with J gene TRBJ2-1, with 8 positions matching TRBD2. Trimming cost V 2 bases and J 6 bases; bases outside gene matches: 9. Germline assignment: CDR1 SEHNR and CDR2 FQNEAQ (reference sequence). The length of the CDR3 is 16 residues. CDR3 sequence (DNA): TGTGCCAGCAGCTTAAGCCTAGCGGGCACCATCAATGAGCAGTTCTTC. It yields the protein CASSLSLAGTINEQFF. Full variable domain (remainder filled in from reference TRBV7-9 and TRBJ2-1): DTGVSQNPRHKITKRGQNVTFRCDPISEHNRLYWYRQTLGQGPEFLTYFQNEAQLEKSRLLSDRFSAERPKGSFSTLEIQRTEQGDSAMYLCASSLSLAGTINEQFFGPGTRLTVL.

This clone was found a few times. The chain uses TRBV6-5 and TRBJ1-6; 7 nucleotides align to TRBD1. Trimming at V came to 7 bases and at J to 5 bases, leaving 5 bases not matched to a gene. Germline values: CDR1 MNHEY, CDR2 SVGAGI. The CDR3 contains 14 residues. CDR3 bases: TGTGCCAGCAAAGGACAGGCCAATAATTCACCCCTCCACTTT. Protein product: CASKGQANNSPLHF.

This chain uses TRBV11-2 with TRBJ2-7; tentative D call: TRBD2 (5 bases). Germline CDR1 reads SGHAT; CDR2 reads FQNNGV. V gave up 1 base and J gave up 2 bases, with 15 bases separating them. This CDR3 has 16 residues. This CDR3 reads CASSLGGSSFTYEQYF. The CDR3 nucleotides are TGTGCCAGCAGCTTAGGAGGGAGTTCCTTTACCTACGAGCAGTACTTC.

The V call is TRBV2, the J call TRBJ1-3; D remains unclear. This CDR3 region has 18 residues. Trimming shortened V by 0 bases and J by 1 base, and 16 bases separated the two germline ends. The germline gives CDR1 SNHLY, CDR2 FYNNEI. The CDR3 region is CASSEALLSAASGNTIYF. As DNA, the CDR3 is TGTGCCAGCAGTGAAGCGCTCCTCTCGGCAGCGTCTGGAAACACCATATATTTT.

This chain links TRBV9 with TRBJ2-5; 8 bases are shared with TRBD2. The CDR3 sequence is 15 residues long. Trimming at V came to 4 bases and at J to 4 bases, leaving 9 bases not matched to a gene. Germline V gene data show CDR1 as SGDLS and CDR2 as YYNGEE. The chain's CDR3 is CASSPGGGLRETQYF. CDR3 in DNA: TGTGCCAGCAGCCCCGGGGGGGGCCTAAGAGAGACCCAGTACTTC.

This clone is medium-sized by share. The chain is built from TRBV10-1 and TRBJ2-1; 7 positions agree with TRBD1. Germline V lookup: CDR1 WNHNN, CDR2 SYGVQD (reference sequence). The V segment lost 5 bases and the J segment 0 bases; nucleotides outside the gene matches: 7. The CDR3 spans 16 residues. In nucleotides, the CDR3 is TGCGCCAGCAGTCCACAGGGGTATAGCTCCTACAATGAGCAGTTCTTC. Its translation is CASSPQGYSSYNEQFF.

The rearrangement joins TRBV29-1 to TRBJ2-7; 9 bases match TRBD1. Germline V gene data show CDR1 as SQVTM and CDR2 as ANQGSEA. V was clipped by 6 bases and J by 4 bases; unmatched bases: 7. The CDR3 totals 13 residues. CDR3 in amino acids: CSVEQGARYEQYF. The CDR3 bases are TGCAGCGTGGAACAGGGGGCGAGGTACGAGCAGTACTTC.

The J gene is TRBJ1-4, the V gene TRBV18; a weak D match, TRBD1 (5 bases). CDR1 is KGHSH and CDR2 is LQKENI in the germline V gene. The CDR3 totals 14 residues. Trimming shortened V by 2 bases and J by 7 bases, and 11 bases separated the two germline ends. The CDR3 sequence is CASSPSGGSEKLFF. CDR3 in DNA: TGTGCCAGCTCACCATCGGGGGGAAGTGAAAAACTGTTTTTT.

In this sample, this clone is large. This rearrangement joins TRBV28 to TRBJ2-7, with a tentative D call TRBD2 (5 bases). CDR1 and CDR2 from the germline V gene are MDHEN and SYDVKM. This CDR3 has 16 residues. The ends were cut back, 3 bases at V and 4 bases at J, with 19 bases in the middle. CDR3 bases: TGTGCCAGCAGTTTGACATTCCGACTCACGGGGTACGAGCAGTACTTC. It translates to CASSLTFRLTGYEQYF.

The chain has TRBV19 and TRBJ2-1, with 15 bases that match TRBD2. The V gene's germline CDR1 is LNHDA and CDR2 SQIVND (reference sequence). J gave up 12 bases and V 7 bases, and 13 bases lay outside the gene matches. CDR3 length: 16 residues. This chain's CDR3 is CASNQVGGLAGGGQFF. The CDR3 nucleotides read TGTGCCAGTAATCAGGTGGGAGGACTAGCGGGAGGGGGGCAGTTCTTC.

The CDR3 spells CASSLGSGRVTENEQFF. The CDR3 DNA reads TGTGCCAGCAGCTTAGGTAGCGGCAGGGTGACCGAAAATGAGCAGTTCTTC. J is TRBJ2-1 and V is TRBV7-2; D perhaps matches TRBD2 (6 bases). V lost 1 base, J lost 7 bases, and 20 bases lay in between. The CDR3 runs 17 residues. Germline lookup yields CDR1 SGHTA and CDR2 FQGNSA.

J is TRBJ2-4 and V is TRBV28, with a weak D call TRBD2 (5 bases). This CDR3 has 16 amino acids. Germline V gene lookup returns CDR1 MDHEN and CDR2 SYDVKM. V was clipped by 7 bases and J by 0 bases, with 16 bases between them. The CDR3 sequence is CASIEAGELAKNIQYF. The CDR3 DNA reads as TGTGCCAGCATCGAGGCCGGGGAGCTAGCCAAAAACATTCAGTACTTC.

V and J are TRBV27 and TRBJ1-2; 11 bases fit TRBD1. The CDR3 is made up of 16 amino acids. J was trimmed by 8 bases and V by 4 bases; bases with no gene match: 12. Germline CDR1 and CDR2: MNHEY and SMNVEV (reference sequence). This CDR3 is CASSSRTGGVFWGYTF. The CDR3 DNA reads as TGTGCCAGCAGTTCCCGGACAGGGGGCGTCTTCTGGGGCTACACCTTC.

This clone was seen a few times. V and J are TRBV6-5 and TRBJ2-7, with TRBD2 identical over 7 bases. The CDR3 length is 15 residues. Germline CDR1 is MNHEY and CDR2 is SVGAGI. The trim removed 6 bases at V and 0 bases at J, leaving 8 bases unmatched. The CDR3 nucleotides are TGTGCCAGCAGGAGGGGAGGGGCAAGCTCCTACGAGCAGTACTTC. Translation gives CASRRGGASSYEQYF.

The chain carries TRBV2 and TRBJ2-7, with D perhaps TRBD2 (6 bases). This CDR3 has 12 residues. V gave up 7 bases and J gave up 4 bases, with 11 bases separating them. Germline loops: CDR1 SNHLY, CDR2 FYNNEI. CDR3 coding DNA: TGTGCCAGCACCGGGGGACCGTACGAGCAGTACTTC. Residues: CASTGGPYEQYF.

The gene calls are TRBV27 and TRBJ1-1, with D perhaps TRBD1 (5 bases). CDR1 MNHEY and CDR2 SMNVEV come from the germline V gene (reference sequence). V was shortened by 2 bases and J by 4 bases, with 11 bases between the two germline ends. The length of the CDR3 is 14 residues. The CDR3 DNA reads as TGTGCCAGCAGTTTAAGGTTGGGGGGCACTGAAGCTTTCTTT. Translating it yields CASSLRLGGTEAFF.